These T cell receptor beta chains were read from a single sample in a study of blood T cell repertoires in COVID-19. Method: immunoSEQ multiplex PCR; TCRdb's copy keeps in-frame clones and lacks some. The table shows approximately 290,000 clones, with approximately 90% occurring only once. The sample taken for sequencing was peripheral blood. The source of these receptors is a man aged 25 to 40 with acute or convalescent COVID-19. Each CDR3 is given with its conserved first and last residue. D genes are given only for firm matches. Size tells how often a clone was seen (once, few, many) or the class of an expanded clone, and some rows leave it out.

d_gene	j_gene	v_gene	abundance	CDR3nt	CDR3aa
-	TRBJ2-7	TRBV9	-	TGTGCCAGCAGCGTAGACGTGGGGGCAGAGCAGTACTTC	CASSVDVGAEQYF
TRBD2	TRBJ2-3	TRBV10-3	-	TGTGCCATCAGTGAGTCGGGAGGCGGGAGCCGAAGCACAGATACGCAGTATTTT	CAISESGGGSRSTDTQYF
TRBD1	TRBJ1-1	TRBV28	-	TGTGCCAGCAGGGTACCGGGACAGGGGCCTAAAGCTTTCTTT	CASRVPGQGPKAFF
TRBD2	TRBJ2-5	TRBV30	once	TGTGCCTGGAGTGCTTTCGGGCGGGGGGGAGGAGAGACCCAGTACTTC	CAWSAFGRGGGETQYF
-	TRBJ1-4	TRBV19	-	TGTGCCAGTAGTCGGGGGTGGCAGAGTAATGAAAAACTGTTTTTT	CASSRGWQSNEKLFF
TRBD1	TRBJ2-1	TRBV11-3	-	TGTGCCAGCAGCCGCAGACAGGGGTCGTACAATGAGCAGTTCTTC	CASSRRQGSYNEQFF
-	TRBJ1-1	TRBV5-1	-	TGCGCCAGCAGCGCGGGACCTCCCGGCGGCACTGAAGCTTTCTTT	CASSAGPPGGTEAFF
-	TRBJ2-1	TRBV6-6	few	TGTGCCAGCAGTTTTGACTTGTTCTCCTACAATGAGCAGTTCTTC	CASSFDLFSYNEQFF
TRBD2	TRBJ2-1	TRBV25-1	-	TGTGCCAGCAGTTTTGCGGGGGGGCTTAATGAGCAGTTCTTC	CASSFAGGLNEQFF
-	TRBJ1-6	TRBV7-2	-	TGTGCCAGCAGATTAGTAAAACAGAGCTCCTATAATTCACCCCTCCACTTT	CASRLVKQSSYNSPLHF
-	TRBJ1-2	TRBV28	-	TGTGCCAGCAGTGCTTTCCGATACGGGGGCTACACCTTC	CASSAFRYGGYTF
-	TRBJ2-1	TRBV6-5	-	TGTGCCAGCAGTTACCGGGACTCCTCCTACAATGAGCAGTTCTTC	CASSYRDSSYNEQFF
-	TRBJ2-7	TRBV29-1	-	TGCAGCGTTGTTAGGGTGTTCGCGGGGGAGCAGTACTTC	CSVVRVFAGEQYF
TRBD2	TRBJ2-1	TRBV6-5	-	TGTGCCAGCAGAGATAGCGGGAGGAAATACAATGAGCAGTTCTTC	CASRDSGRKYNEQFF
TRBD1	TRBJ2-7	TRBV11-2	-	TGTGCCAGCAGTTCTGCAGGGGGCACCTCCTACGAGCAGTACTTC	CASSSAGGTSYEQYF
TRBD1	TRBJ1-2	TRBV28	-	TGTGCCAGCAGTTTCTTGATAGGGGACAGGGTATTTGGCTACACCTTC	CASSFLIGDRVFGYTF
-	TRBJ1-5	TRBV29-1	-	TGCAGCGTTGGGGAGAATAGCAATCAGCCCCAGCATTTT	CSVGENSNQPQHF
TRBD1	TRBJ2-5	TRBV2	-	TGTGCCAGCAGTGTCCGACAGGGGGGTGGCGAGACCCAGTACTTC	CASSVRQGGGETQYF
-	TRBJ2-2	TRBV19	-	TGTGCCAGTAGTATCGGGACACGGACCGGGGAGCTGTTTTTT	CASSIGTRTGELFF
TRBD1	TRBJ1-2	TRBV2	-	TGTGCCAGCACCTTTTACGGGACAGGGTCCTATGGCTACACCTTC	CASTFYGTGSYGYTF
-	TRBJ2-7	TRBV18	-	TGTGCCAGCTCAAGTATTCGGGGGTACGAGCAGTACTTC	CASSSIRGYEQYF
-	TRBJ2-1	TRBV18	-	TGTGCCAGCTCAGGAGAGGGTTTTGAGCAGTTCTTC	CASSGEGFEQFF
TRBD2	TRBJ2-7	TRBV7-9	-	TGTGCCAGCAGCTCACTAGCGACCTACGAGCAGTACTTC	CASSSLATYEQYF
-	TRBJ1-5	TRBV28	-	TGTGCCACCAACCCCGAGGGCCCTGGATATCAGCCCCAGCATTTT	CATNPEGPGYQPQHF
TRBD1	TRBJ1-1	TRBV6-5	-	TGTGCCAGCAGCCGGACAGGGCTGAACACTGAAGCTTTCTTT	CASSRTGLNTEAFF
TRBD1	TRBJ2-6	TRBV7-2	-	TGTGCCAGCAGCTTAACAGGGGGCTCTGGGGCCAACGTCCTGACTTTC	CASSLTGGSGANVLTF
TRBD2	TRBJ2-3	TRBV6-5	-	TGTGCCAGCAGGAGACTAGCGGGGGGGCAAGATACGCAGTATTTT	CASRRLAGGQDTQYF
-	TRBJ1-2	TRBV12-3/TRBV12-4	once	TGTGCCAGCAGTTTACGGGGGTTCTATGGCTACACCTTC	CASSLRGFYGYTF
TRBD1	TRBJ1-2	TRBV28	-	TGTGCCAGCCTTATTAGGGACAGGCGCCACTATGGCTACACCTTC	CASLIRDRRHYGYTF
-	TRBJ1-6	TRBV19	-	TGTGCCAGTAGTATCGGACAGCGAACCACCTATAATTCACCCCTCCACTTT	CASSIGQRTTYNSPLHF
TRBD2	TRBJ2-5	TRBV5-1	-	TGCGCCAGCAGCCCGGGGGGGTTTTCCCAAGAGACCCAGTACTTC	CASSPGGFSQETQYF
-	TRBJ1-1	TRBV6-5	-	TGTGCCAGCAATTACAGGGCGGGGGGCACTGAAGCTTTCTTT	CASNYRAGGTEAFF
-	TRBJ1-2	TRBV2	-	TGTGCCAGCAGTGGCTCAGGGGCCTATGGCTACACCTTC	CASSGSGAYGYTF
-	TRBJ1-2	TRBV9	-	TGTGCCAGCAGCGTAGGCAGGGACTATGGCTACACCTTC	CASSVGRDYGYTF
-	TRBJ1-1	TRBV6-6	few	TGTGCCAGCAGTTCAGGACAGAACACTGAAGCTTTCTTT	CASSSGQNTEAFF
TRBD1	TRBJ2-7	TRBV2	-	TGTGCCAGCAGACCCCGGGACAGGGTCCACGAGCAGTACTTC	CASRPRDRVHEQYF
-	TRBJ1-5	TRBV14	-	TGTGCCAGCAGCCAAGATCGTGGCCAGCCCCAGCATTTT	CASSQDRGQPQHF
-	TRBJ1-6	TRBV29-1	few	TGCAGCGTTCGGGCCCGAGGAGGTAATTCACCCCTCCACTTT	CSVRARGGNSPLHF
-	TRBJ1-2	TRBV27	-	TGTGCCAGCAGTCCCCTTACAGGGTTCTATGGCTACACCTTC	CASSPLTGFYGYTF
TRBD2	TRBJ2-5	TRBV5-1	-	TGCGCCAGCAGCTTGGCCACTAGCGGCTCGGGGACCCAGTACTTC	CASSLATSGSGTQYF
-	TRBJ2-3	TRBV6-5	-	TGTGTCATCGGGAGTACGGGAGATACGCAGTATTTT	CVIGSTGDTQYF
-	TRBJ1-1	TRBV5-1	-	TGCGCCAGCAGCTTCCCCTTGAGTGGAGGGACCACTGAAGCTTTCTTT	CASSFPLSGGTTEAFF
-	TRBJ2-3	TRBV19	-	TGTGCCAGTAGTATCCAGACAAGCACAGATACGCAGTATTTT	CASSIQTSTDTQYF
-	TRBJ1-2	TRBV12-3/TRBV12-4	-	TGTGCCAGCACCCCGCAGGGGACGTTGGGCTACACCTTC	CASTPQGTLGYTF
-	TRBJ1-5	TRBV5-1	-	TGCGCCAGCAGCTTGGGGGCTGGGCGGCCCCAGCATTTT	CASSLGAGRPQHF
-	TRBJ2-7	TRBV2	-	TGTGCCAGCAGTGAAGTGACTATAGGCGAGCAGTACTTC	CASSEVTIGEQYF
TRBD1	TRBJ2-5	TRBV2	once	TGTGCCAGCAGTGTCGACCACGGACAGGGGAGGACCCAGTACTTC	CASSVDHGQGRTQYF
-	TRBJ1-6	TRBV28	few	TGTGCCAGCAGCCGGGACTCAGAGTCACCCCTCCACTTT	CASSRDSESPLHF
-	TRBJ2-1	TRBV6-5	-	TGTGCCAGCAGTCCCCCAGGGGCCCCTTTCCCGTTCTTC	CASSPPGAPFPFF
TRBD2	TRBJ2-2	TRBV2	-	TGTGCCAGCATAGCGGGGGGGCCAACCGGGGAGCTGTTTTTT	CASIAGGPTGELFF
TRBD2	TRBJ2-1	TRBV27	-	TGTGCCAGCAGTTTTGGGCTAGCGGGCACCAATGAGCAGTTCTTC	CASSFGLAGTNEQFF
TRBD1	TRBJ1-3	TRBV28	-	TGTGCCAGCAGTGGGACAGGGTCCTTTGGAAACACCATATATTTT	CASSGTGSFGNTIYF
-	TRBJ2-2	TRBV15	-	TGTGCCACCAGCAGGGGGACAATAAACACCGGGGAGCTGTTTTTT	CATSRGTINTGELFF